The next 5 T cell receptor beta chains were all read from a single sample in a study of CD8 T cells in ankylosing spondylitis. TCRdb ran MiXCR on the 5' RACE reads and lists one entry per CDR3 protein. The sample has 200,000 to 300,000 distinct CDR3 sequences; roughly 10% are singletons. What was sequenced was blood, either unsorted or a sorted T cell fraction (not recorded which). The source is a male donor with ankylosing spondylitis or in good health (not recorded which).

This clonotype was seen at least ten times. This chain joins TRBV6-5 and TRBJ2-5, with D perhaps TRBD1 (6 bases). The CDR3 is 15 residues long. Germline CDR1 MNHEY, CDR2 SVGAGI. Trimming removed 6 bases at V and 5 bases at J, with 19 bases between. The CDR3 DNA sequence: TGTGCCAGCAGACTCGAGATTGGGACACGCGAGACCCAGTACTTC. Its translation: CASRLEIGTRETQYF.

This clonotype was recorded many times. The CDR3: CASSARGAWSRDIQYF. DNA of the CDR3: TGTGCCAGCAGCGCCCGGGGGGCATGGAGCCGGGACATTCAGTACTTC. This chain connects TRBV11-2 to TRBJ2-4; D may be TRBD2 (7 bases). The CDR3 runs 16 residues. V lost 5 bases and J lost 8, with 22 bases in between. CDR1 is SGHAT and CDR2 is FQNNGV in the germline V gene.

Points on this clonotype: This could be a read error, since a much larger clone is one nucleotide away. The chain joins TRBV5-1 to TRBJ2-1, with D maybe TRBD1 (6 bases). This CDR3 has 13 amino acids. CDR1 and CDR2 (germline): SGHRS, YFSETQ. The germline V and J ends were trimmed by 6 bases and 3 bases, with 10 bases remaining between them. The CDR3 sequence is CASMGTNYNEQFF. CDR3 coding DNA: TGCGCCAGCATGGGGACAAACTACAATGAGCAGTTCTTC. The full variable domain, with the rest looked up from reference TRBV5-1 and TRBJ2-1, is KAGVTQTPRYLIKTRGQQVTLSCSPISGHRSVSWYQQTPGQGLQFLFEYFSETQRNKGNFPGRFSGRQFSNSRSEMNVSTLELGDSALYLCASMGTNYNEQFFGPGTRLTVL.

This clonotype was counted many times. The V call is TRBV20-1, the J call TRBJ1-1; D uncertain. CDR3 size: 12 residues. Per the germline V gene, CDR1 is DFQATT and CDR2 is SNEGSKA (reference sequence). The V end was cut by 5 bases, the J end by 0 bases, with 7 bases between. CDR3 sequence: CSAQKVNTEAFF. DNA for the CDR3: TGCAGTGCTCAGAAGGTGAACACTGAAGCTTTCTTT.

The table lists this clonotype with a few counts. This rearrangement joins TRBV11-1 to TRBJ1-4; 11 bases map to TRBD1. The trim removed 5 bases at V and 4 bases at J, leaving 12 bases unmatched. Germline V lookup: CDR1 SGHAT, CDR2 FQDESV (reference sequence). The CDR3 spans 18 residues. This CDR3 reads CASSPDGQGARGNEKLFF. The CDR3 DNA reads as TGTGCCAGCAGCCCCGACGGACAGGGGGCGCGGGGTAATGAAAAACTGTTTTTT.